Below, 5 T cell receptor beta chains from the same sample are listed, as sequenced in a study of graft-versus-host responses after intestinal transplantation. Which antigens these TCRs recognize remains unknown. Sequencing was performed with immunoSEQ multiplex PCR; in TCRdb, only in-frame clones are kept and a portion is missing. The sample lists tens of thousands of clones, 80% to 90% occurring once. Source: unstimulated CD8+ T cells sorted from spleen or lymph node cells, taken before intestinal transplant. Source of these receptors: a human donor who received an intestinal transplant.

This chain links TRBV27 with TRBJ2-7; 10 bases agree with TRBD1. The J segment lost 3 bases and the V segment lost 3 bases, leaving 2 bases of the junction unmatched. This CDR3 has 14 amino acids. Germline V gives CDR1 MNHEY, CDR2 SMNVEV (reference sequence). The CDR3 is CASSFGTGVYEQYF. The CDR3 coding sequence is TGTGCCAGCAGTTTCGGGACAGGGGTCTACGAGCAGTACTTC.

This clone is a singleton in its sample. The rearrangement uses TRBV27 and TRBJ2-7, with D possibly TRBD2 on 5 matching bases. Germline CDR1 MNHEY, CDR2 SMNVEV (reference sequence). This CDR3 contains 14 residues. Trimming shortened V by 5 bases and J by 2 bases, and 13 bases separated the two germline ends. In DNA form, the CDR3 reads TGTGCCAGCAGTCCCCTCGACGGGGCCTACGAGCAGTACTTC. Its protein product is CASSPLDGAYEQYF.

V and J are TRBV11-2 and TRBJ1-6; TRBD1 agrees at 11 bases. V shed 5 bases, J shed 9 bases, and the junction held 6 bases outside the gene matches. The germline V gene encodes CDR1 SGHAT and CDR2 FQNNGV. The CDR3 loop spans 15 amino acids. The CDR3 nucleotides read TGTGCCAGCAGCCCGGGACAGGGGGTAGGTTCACCCCTCCACTTT. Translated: CASSPGQGVGSPLHF.

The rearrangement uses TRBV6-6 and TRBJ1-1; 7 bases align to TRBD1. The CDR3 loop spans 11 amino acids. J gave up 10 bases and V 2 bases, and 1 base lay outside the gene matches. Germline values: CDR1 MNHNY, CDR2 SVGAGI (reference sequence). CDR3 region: CASSYRGRAFF. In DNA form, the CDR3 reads TGTGCCAGCAGTTACAGGGGGCGAGCTTTCTTT.

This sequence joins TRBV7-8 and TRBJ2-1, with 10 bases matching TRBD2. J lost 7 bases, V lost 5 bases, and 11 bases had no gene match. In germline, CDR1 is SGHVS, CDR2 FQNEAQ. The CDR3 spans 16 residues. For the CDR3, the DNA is TGTGCCAGCAGCGAGGTAGCGGGAGGTCGTAGGAATGAGCAGTTCTTC. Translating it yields CASSEVAGGRRNEQFF.